The 21 T cell receptor beta chains below all came from one sample that was sequenced in a study of identical twins. TCRdb redid the calling of the 5' RACE reads with MiXCR, one entry per CDR3 protein. The sample carries fewer than 900,000 distinct CDR3 sequences, about 20% recorded once. This same sample was also taken into another study, of T cells expressing NK-cell markers.

Specimen: PBMCs. The receptor source for this set is a woman between 18 and 29 years old in good health.

This clonotype was counted at least ten times. V is TRBV12-3 or TRBV12-4 and J is TRBJ2-5; D tentatively fits TRBD1 or TRBD2 (5 bases each). Trimming pared 1 base from V and 4 bases from J, leaving 7 bases between. CDR3 size: 13 residues. This CDR3 is CASSLGGVETQYF. Here the CDR3 DNA reads TGTGCCAGCAGTTTAGGAGGGGTAGAGACCCAGTACTTC.

This clonotype was seen a few times. V and J are TRBV5-1 and TRBJ2-5; tentative D call: TRBD1 (5 bases). Germline V lookup: CDR1 SGHRS, CDR2 YFSETQ. The CDR3 is made up of 14 amino acids. V lost 9 bases to trimming and J lost 1 base, with 16 bases between them. DNA of the CDR3: TGCGCCACCAAAAGGGGCGAGGCCCAAGAGACCCAGTACTTC. Protein sequence: CATKRGEAQETQYF.

The chain joins TRBV7-6 to TRBJ2-1; TRBD2 agrees at 8 bases. Germline V CDR1 and CDR2: SGHVS, FNYEAQ. V was clipped by 3 bases and J by 3 bases; unmatched bases: 4. The CDR3 loop spans 15 amino acids. Here the CDR3 DNA reads TGTGCCAGCAGCTTCAGCGGGAGCCTCTACAATGAGCAGTTCTTC. Its protein is CASSFSGSLYNEQFF.

This rearrangement joins TRBV3-1 to TRBJ2-3, with D tentatively TRBD1 or TRBD2 (5 bases each). CDR1 and CDR2 (germline): LGHDT, YNNKEL (reference sequence). The CDR3 contains 15 residues. V was pared by 1 base and J by 4 bases, with 12 bases between. The CDR3 DNA reads TGTGCCAGCAGCCAAGGGGGCAGGGACCCAGATACGCAGTATTTT. Its protein product is CASSQGGRDPDTQYF.

The V gene is TRBV9, the J gene TRBJ2-2; TRBD2 matches 13 bases. This CDR3 has 17 amino acids. V shed 3 bases, J shed 1 base, and the junction held 3 bases outside the gene matches. Germline lookup yields CDR1 SGDLS and CDR2 YYNGEE. CDR3 amino acids: CASSARLAGGNTGELFF. Here the CDR3 DNA reads TGTGCCAGCAGCGCCAGACTAGCGGGGGGGAACACCGGGGAGCTGTTTTTT. Full variable domain (rest looked up from reference TRBV9 and TRBJ2-2): DSGVTQTPKHLITATGQRVTLRCSPRSGDLSVYWYQQSLDQGLQFLIQYYNGEERAKGNILERFSAQQFPDLHSELNLSSLELGDSALYFCASSARLAGGNTGELFFGEGSRLTVL.

CDR3 in DNA: TGTGCCAGCAGTTTCGTGGGCCTAGCGGGGGGGCCCAAGAGCACAGATACGCAGTATTTT. Its translation is CASSFVGLAGGPKSTDTQYF. V and J are TRBV21-1 and TRBJ2-3; the table's D call, TRBD2, has no DNA check behind it. TRBV21-1 is deemed a pseudogene. The CDR3 runs 20 residues.

This clonotype came up a few times. J is TRBJ2-1 and V is TRBV5-5; the D call may be TRBD1 or TRBD2 (5 bases each). The CDR3 has 13 residues. Trimming pared 7 bases from V and 4 bases from J, leaving 12 bases between. Germline V gives CDR1 SGHKS, CDR2 YYEKEE (reference sequence). CDR3 sequence: CASGGTGYNEQFF. The CDR3 DNA follows: TGTGCCAGCGGGGGTACCGGGTACAATGAGCAGTTCTTC. Full variable domain (missing parts from reference TRBV5-5 and TRBJ2-1): DAGVTQSPTHLIKTRGQQVTLRCSPISGHKSVSWYQQVLGQGPQFIFQYYEKEERGRGNFPDRFSARQFPNYSSELNVNALLLGDSALYLCASGGTGYNEQFFGPGTRLTVL.

The chain links TRBV27 to TRBJ1-2; a weak D match, TRBD1 (5 bases). The CDR3 runs to 14 residues. The ends were cut back, 8 bases at V and 2 bases at J, with 15 bases in the middle. From germline, CDR1 is MNHEY and CDR2 SMNVEV (reference sequence). CDR3 DNA sequence: TGTGCCAGCCGACAGTCAGGGAGCAACTATGGCTACACCTTC. Encoded protein: CASRQSGSNYGYTF.

This clonotype was counted at least ten times. This chain links TRBV12-3 or TRBV12-4 with TRBJ2-1, with no clear D. The V gene lost 4 bases and the J gene lost 9 bases, with 19 bases spanning the gap. The CDR3 totals 15 residues. The CDR3 DNA sequence: TGTGCCAGCAGTTCACCCTATAGCCGTCTCCGTGAGCAGTTCTTC. This translates into CASSSPYSRLREQFF.

This clonotype was observed at least ten times. V is TRBV12-3 or TRBV12-4 and J is TRBJ2-2; unclear D gene. V was cut by 1 base and J by 4 bases, with 7 bases left in between. The length of the CDR3 is 14 residues. CDR3 sequence: CASSLGATTGELFF. In DNA, the CDR3 is TGTGCCAGCAGTTTAGGAGCGACCACCGGGGAGCTGTTTTTT.

On this clonotype itself: Mismatch with germline at one junction end may stem from a read error. The chain employs TRBV4-2 and TRBJ2-1; 11 bases are a match to TRBD2. Germline V gene lookup returns CDR1 LGHNA and CDR2 YNFKEQ. The CDR3 loop spans 16 amino acids. In DNA form, the CDR3 reads TGTGCCAGCAGCCAACAGACTAGCGGGATCTACAATGAGCTGTTCTTC. Amino acids: CASSQQTSGIYNELFF.

This clonotype was detected only a few times. The chain recombines TRBV7-2 with TRBJ2-7, with D possibly matching TRBD1 (6 bases). The CDR3 is made up of 15 amino acids. Germline loops: CDR1 SGHTA, CDR2 FQGNSA. Trimming removed 6 bases from V and 0 bases from J, with 15 bases in between. CDR3 protein: CASRASTGLSYEQYF. In nucleotides, the CDR3 is TGTGCCAGCAGGGCGTCGACAGGACTCTCCTACGAGCAGTACTTC.

There are a few counts of this clonotype. The chain links TRBV5-1 to TRBJ1-6, with TRBD1 matching 8 bases. V dropped 0 bases and J dropped 5; count of bases not matched to a gene: 4. CDR3 length: 16 amino acids. The germline V gene encodes CDR1 SGHRS and CDR2 YFSETQ. The CDR3 loop is CASSLVWTGNNSPLHF. CDR3 bases: TGCGCCAGCAGCTTGGTCTGGACAGGGAATAATTCACCCCTCCACTTT.

The chain links TRBV27 to TRBJ2-5; 8 bases are a match to TRBD1. This CDR3 comprises 15 residues. V gave up 5 bases and J gave up 4 bases; unmatched junction bases: 9. Germline V CDR1 and CDR2: MNHEY, SMNVEV (reference sequence). The DNA of the CDR3 is TGTGCCAGCAGTCCTACTTGGACAGGGCGAGAGACCCAGTACTTC. Its translation is CASSPTWTGRETQYF.

This clonotype occurred a few times. The chain uses TRBV20-1 and TRBJ2-1; D might be TRBD1 (6 bases). CDR3 size: 15 residues. From germline, CDR1 is DFQATT and CDR2 SNEGSKA (reference sequence). V was shortened by 1 base and J by 1 base, with 11 bases between the two germline ends. CDR3 amino acids: CSARAAGVSYNEQFF. For the CDR3, the DNA is TGCAGTGCTAGAGCAGCAGGGGTTTCCTACAATGAGCAGTTCTTC.

The V call is TRBV9, the J call TRBJ2-2, with 11 bases fitting TRBD2. The CDR3 covers 15 residues. Germline V gene lookup returns CDR1 SGDLS and CDR2 YYNGEE. Losses at the gene ends were 3 bases for V and 10 bases for J; bases not matched to a gene: 8. Here the CDR3 DNA reads TGTGCCAGCAGCGGAGTAGCGGGGGGGCCGAAGGAGCTGTTTTTT. This encodes CASSGVAGGPKELFF.

The CDR3 spells CASVPGQRSTDTQYF. CDR3 DNA: TGTGCCAGTGTCCCGGGACAGAGAAGCACAGATACGCAGTATTTT. The chain links TRBV19 to TRBJ2-3; 7 nucleotides agree with TRBD1. V lost 8 bases to trimming and J lost 0 bases; unmatched junction nucleotides: 8. Per germline, CDR1 LNHDA and CDR2 SQIVND (reference sequence). The CDR3 has 15 amino acids.

The V and J genes are TRBV4-2 and TRBJ1-5; D unclear. The V and J ends lost 5 bases and 6 bases respectively, with 14 bases between them. This CDR3 has 14 amino acids. Germline CDR1 LGHNA, CDR2 YNFKEQ. CDR3 region: CASSTGLLCQPQHF. The CDR3 nucleotides are TGTGCCAGCAGCACCGGGCTTCTCTGTCAGCCCCAGCATTTT.

This clonotype was seen a few times. The V gene is TRBV6-2 or TRBV6-3, the J gene TRBJ2-1, with D tentatively TRBD2 (6 bases). V lost 7 bases, J lost 0 bases, and 22 bases lay in between. The CDR3 has 18 amino acids. In germline, CDR1 is MNHEY, CDR2 SVGEGT. The CDR3: CASKRTVGGPISYNEQFF. CDR3 nucleotides: TGTGCCAGCAAGAGAACTGTGGGAGGACCCATCTCCTACAATGAGCAGTTCTTC.

There are a few counts of this clonotype. This chain links TRBV29-1 with TRBJ2-1, with 10 bases that match TRBD2. This CDR3 is built from 15 residues. Per the germline V gene, CDR1 is SQVTM and CDR2 is ANQGSEA. Trimming removed 4 bases from V and 6 bases from J; junction bases left unmatched: 9. In DNA form, the CDR3 reads TGCAGCGTTGCATTATTAGCGGGAGGAGTCAATGAGCAGTTCTTC. This encodes CSVALLAGGVNEQFF.

This clonotype was counted a few times. This rearrangement joins TRBV4-2 to TRBJ2-2; D is unclear. The length of the CDR3 is 15 residues. CDR1 is LGHNA, CDR2 YNFKEQ, per germline. Between the trimmed V and J ends, which lost 0 bases and 5 bases, there was a span of 10 bases. This chain's CDR3 is CASSQEEGNTGELFF. CDR3 sequence (DNA): TGTGCCAGCAGCCAAGAGGAAGGGAATACCGGGGAGCTGTTTTTT.